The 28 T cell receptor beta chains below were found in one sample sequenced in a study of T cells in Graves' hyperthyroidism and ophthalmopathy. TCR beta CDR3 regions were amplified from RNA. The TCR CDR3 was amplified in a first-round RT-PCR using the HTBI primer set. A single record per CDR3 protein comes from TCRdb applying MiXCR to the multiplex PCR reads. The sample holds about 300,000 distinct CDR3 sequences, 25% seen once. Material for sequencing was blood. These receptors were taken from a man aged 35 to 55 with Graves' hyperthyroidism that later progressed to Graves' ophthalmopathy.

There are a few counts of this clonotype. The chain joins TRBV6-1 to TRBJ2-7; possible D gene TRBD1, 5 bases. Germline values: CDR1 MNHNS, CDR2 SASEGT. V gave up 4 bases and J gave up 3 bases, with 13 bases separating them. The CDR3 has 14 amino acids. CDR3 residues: CASSARDHSYEQYF. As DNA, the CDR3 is TGTGCCAGCAGTGCCAGGGATCATAGCTACGAGCAGTACTTC.

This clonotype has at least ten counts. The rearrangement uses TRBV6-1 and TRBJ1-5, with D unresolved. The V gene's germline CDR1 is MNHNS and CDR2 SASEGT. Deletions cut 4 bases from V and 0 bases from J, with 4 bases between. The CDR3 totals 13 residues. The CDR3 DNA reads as TGTGCCAGCAGTGGGGTTAGCAATCAGCCCCAGCATTTT. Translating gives CASSGVSNQPQHF.

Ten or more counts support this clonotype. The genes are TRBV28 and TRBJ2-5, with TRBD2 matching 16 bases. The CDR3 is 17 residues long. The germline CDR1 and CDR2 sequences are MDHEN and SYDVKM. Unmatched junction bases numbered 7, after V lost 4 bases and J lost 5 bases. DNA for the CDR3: TGTGCCAGCAGTTGGGGACTAGCGGGAGGGCCTTCCGAGACCCAGTACTTC. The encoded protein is CASSWGLAGGPSETQYF.

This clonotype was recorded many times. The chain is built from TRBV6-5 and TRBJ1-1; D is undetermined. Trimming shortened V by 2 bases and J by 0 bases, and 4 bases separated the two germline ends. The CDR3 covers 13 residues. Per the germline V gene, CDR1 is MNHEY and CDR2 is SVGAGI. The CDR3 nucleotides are TGTGCCAGCAGTTACACGTTGAACACTGAAGCTTTCTTT. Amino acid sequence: CASSYTLNTEAFF.

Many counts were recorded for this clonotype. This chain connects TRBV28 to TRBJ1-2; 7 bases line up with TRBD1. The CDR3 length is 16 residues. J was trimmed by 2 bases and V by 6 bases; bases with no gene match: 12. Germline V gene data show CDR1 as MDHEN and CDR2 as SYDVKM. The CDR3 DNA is TGTGCCAGCAGGTTCCCGTTGGGGACAGACAACTATGGCTACACCTTC. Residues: CASRFPLGTDNYGYTF.

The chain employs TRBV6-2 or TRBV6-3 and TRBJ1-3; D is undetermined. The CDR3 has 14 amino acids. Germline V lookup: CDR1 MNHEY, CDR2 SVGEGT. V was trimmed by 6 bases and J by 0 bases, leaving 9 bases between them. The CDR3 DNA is TGTGCCAGCAGCCCCCCCGCCTCTGGAAACACCATATATTTT. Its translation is CASSPPASGNTIYF.

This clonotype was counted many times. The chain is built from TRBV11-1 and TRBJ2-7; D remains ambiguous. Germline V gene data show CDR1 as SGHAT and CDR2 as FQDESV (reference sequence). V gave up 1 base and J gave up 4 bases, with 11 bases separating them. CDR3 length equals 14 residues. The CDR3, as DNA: TGTGCCAGCAGCTTAGAAGGGTATATGTACGAGCAGTACTTC. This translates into CASSLEGYMYEQYF. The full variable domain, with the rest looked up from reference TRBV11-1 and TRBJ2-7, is EAEVAQSPRYKITEKSQAVAFWCDPISGHATLYWYRQILGQGPELLVQFQDESVVDDSQLPKDRFSAERLKGVDSTLKIQPAELGDSAMYLCASSLEGYMYEQYFGPGTRLTVT.

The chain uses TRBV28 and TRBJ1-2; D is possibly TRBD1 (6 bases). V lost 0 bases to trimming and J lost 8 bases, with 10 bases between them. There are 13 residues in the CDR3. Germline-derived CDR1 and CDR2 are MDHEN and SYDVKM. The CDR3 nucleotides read TGTGCCAGCAGTTTATGGGGGGGCACGGGCTACACCTTC. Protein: CASSLWGGTGYTF.

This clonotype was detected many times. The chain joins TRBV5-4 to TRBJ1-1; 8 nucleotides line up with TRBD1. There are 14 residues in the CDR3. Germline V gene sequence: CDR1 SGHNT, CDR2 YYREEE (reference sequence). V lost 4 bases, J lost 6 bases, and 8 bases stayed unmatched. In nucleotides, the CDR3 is TGTGCCAGCAGCCCGAACAGGGGGGTCGCTGAAGCTTTCTTT. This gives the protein CASSPNRGVAEAFF. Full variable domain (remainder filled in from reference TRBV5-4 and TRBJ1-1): ETGVTQSPTHLIKTRGQQVTLRCSSQSGHNTVSWYQQALGQGPQFIFQYYREEENGRGNFPPRFSGLQFPNYSSELNVNALELDDSALYLCASSPNRGVAEAFFGQGTRLTVV.

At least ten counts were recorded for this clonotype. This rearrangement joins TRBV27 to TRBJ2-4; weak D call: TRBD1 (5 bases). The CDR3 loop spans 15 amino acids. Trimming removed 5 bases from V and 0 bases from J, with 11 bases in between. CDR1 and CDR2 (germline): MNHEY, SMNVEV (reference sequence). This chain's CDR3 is CASSPRQLAKNIQYF. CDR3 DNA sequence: TGTGCCAGCAGTCCTAGACAGCTAGCCAAAAACATTCAGTACTTC.

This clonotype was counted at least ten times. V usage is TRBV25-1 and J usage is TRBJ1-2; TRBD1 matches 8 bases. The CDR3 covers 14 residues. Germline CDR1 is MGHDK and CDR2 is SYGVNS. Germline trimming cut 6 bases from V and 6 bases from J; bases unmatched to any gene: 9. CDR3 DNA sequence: TGTGCCAGCAGCCCGGGACAGGCTCTAGATGGCTACACCTTC. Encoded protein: CASSPGQALDGYTF.

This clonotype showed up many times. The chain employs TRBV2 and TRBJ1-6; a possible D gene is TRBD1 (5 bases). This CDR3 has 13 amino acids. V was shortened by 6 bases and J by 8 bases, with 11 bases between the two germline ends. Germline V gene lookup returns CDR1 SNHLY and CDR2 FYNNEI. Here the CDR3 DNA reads TGTGCCAGCAGCGACGTGGGGGATTCACCCCTCCACTTT. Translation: CASSDVGDSPLHF.

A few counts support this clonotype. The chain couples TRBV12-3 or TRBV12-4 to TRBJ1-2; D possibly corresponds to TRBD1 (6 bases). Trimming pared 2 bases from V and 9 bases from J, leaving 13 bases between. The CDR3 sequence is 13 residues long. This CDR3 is CASSLRDISSYTF. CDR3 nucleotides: TGTGCCAGCAGTTTAAGGGACATCAGCAGCTACACCTTC.

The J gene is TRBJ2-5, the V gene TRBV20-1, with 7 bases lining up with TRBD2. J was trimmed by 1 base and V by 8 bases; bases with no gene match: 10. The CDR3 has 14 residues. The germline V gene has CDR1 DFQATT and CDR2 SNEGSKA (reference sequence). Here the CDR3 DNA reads TGCAGTCCCGATGGGGGGGACGCCCAAGAGACCCAGTACTTC. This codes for CSPDGGDAQETQYF.

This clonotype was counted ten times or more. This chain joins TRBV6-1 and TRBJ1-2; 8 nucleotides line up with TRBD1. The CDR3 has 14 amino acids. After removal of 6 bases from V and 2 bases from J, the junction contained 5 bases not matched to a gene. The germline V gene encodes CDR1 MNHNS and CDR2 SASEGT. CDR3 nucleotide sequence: TGTGCCAGCAGGCAGGGGGCTTTCAACTATGGCTACACCTTC. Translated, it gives CASRQGAFNYGYTF.

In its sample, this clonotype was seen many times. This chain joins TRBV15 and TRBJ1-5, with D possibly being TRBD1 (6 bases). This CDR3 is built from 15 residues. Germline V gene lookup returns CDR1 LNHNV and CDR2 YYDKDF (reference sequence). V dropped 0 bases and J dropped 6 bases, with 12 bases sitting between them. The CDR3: CATSRDNGGGQPQHF. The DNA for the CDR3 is TGTGCCACCAGCAGAGATAACGGGGGCGGTCAGCCCCAGCATTTT.

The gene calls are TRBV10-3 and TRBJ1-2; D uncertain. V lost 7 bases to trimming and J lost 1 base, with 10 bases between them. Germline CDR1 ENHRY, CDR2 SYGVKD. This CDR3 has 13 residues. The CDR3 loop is CAIMPDLNYGYTF. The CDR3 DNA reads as TGTGCCATCATGCCGGATCTTAACTATGGCTACACCTTC.

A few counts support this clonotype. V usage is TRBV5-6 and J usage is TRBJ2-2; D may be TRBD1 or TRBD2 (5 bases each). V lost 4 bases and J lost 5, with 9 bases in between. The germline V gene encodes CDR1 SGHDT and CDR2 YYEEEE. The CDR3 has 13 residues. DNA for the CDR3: TGTGCCAGCAGCCTTTGGGGGACCGGGGAGCTGTTTTTT. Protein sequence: CASSLWGTGELFF.

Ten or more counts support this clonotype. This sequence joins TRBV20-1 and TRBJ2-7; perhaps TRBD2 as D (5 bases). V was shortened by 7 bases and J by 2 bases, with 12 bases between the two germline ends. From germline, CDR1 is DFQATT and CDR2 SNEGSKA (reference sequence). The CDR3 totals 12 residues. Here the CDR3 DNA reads TGCAGTGTCCCGGACTCAACCTACGAGCAGTACTTC. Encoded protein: CSVPDSTYEQYF.

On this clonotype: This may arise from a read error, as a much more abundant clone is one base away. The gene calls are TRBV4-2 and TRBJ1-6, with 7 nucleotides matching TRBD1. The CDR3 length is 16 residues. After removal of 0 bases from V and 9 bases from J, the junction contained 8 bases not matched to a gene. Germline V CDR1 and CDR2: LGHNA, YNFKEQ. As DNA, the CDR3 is TGTGCCAGCAGCCAAGAGGGACAGAGCTCGATTTCACCCCTCCACTTT. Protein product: CASSQEGQSSISPLHF.

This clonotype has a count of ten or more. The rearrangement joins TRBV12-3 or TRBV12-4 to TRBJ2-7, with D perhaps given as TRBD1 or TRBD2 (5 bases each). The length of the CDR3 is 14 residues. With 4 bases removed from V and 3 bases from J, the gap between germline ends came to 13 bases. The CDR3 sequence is CASSSAGTVYEQYF. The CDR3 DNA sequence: TGTGCCAGCAGTTCCGCCGGGACCGTCTACGAGCAGTACTTC.

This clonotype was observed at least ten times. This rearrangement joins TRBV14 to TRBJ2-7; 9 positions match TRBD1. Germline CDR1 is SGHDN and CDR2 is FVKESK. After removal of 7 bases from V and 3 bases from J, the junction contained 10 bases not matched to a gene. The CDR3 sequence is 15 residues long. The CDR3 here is CASNYETGGCYEQYF. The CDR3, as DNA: TGTGCCAGCAACTACGAGACAGGGGGTTGCTACGAGCAGTACTTC.

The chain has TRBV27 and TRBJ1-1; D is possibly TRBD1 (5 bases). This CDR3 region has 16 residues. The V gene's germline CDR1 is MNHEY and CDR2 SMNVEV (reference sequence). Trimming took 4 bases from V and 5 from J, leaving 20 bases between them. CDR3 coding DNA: TGTGCCAGCAGTTATGGCCTAGGGACCGGGGCAACTGAAGCTTTCTTT. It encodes CASSYGLGTGATEAFF.

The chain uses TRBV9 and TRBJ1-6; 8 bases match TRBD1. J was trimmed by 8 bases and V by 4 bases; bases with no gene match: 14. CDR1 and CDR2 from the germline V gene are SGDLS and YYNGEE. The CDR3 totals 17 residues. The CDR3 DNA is TGTGCCAGCAGCCAATCCTACAGGGGGATTTTGGATTCACCCCTCCACTTT. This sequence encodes CASSQSYRGILDSPLHF.

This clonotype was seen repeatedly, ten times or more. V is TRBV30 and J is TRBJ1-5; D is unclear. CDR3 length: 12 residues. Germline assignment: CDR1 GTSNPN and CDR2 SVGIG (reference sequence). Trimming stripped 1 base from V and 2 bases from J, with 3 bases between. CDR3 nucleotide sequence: TGTGCCTGGAGTGCGGGCAATCAGCCCCAGCATTTT. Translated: CAWSAGNQPQHF.

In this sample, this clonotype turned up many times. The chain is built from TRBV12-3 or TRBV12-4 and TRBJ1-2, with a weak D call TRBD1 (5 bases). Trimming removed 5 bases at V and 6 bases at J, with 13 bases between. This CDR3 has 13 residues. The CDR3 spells CASSAGTAHGYTF. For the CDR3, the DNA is TGTGCCAGCAGTGCCGGGACTGCGCATGGCTACACCTTC.

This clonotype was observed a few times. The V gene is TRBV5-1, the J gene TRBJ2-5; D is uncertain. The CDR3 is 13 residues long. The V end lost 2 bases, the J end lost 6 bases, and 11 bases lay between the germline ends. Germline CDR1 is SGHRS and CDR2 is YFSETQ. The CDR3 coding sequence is TGCGCCAGCAGCTTACCCCCCGCAAAGACCCAGTACTTC. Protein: CASSLPPAKTQYF.

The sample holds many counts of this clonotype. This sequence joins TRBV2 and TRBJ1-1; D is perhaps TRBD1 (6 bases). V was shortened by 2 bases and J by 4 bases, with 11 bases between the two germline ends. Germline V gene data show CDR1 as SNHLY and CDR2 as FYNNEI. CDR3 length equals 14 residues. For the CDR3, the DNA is TGTGCCAGCAGTGAATCCAGGGGAGGCACTGAAGCTTTCTTT. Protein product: CASSESRGGTEAFF.